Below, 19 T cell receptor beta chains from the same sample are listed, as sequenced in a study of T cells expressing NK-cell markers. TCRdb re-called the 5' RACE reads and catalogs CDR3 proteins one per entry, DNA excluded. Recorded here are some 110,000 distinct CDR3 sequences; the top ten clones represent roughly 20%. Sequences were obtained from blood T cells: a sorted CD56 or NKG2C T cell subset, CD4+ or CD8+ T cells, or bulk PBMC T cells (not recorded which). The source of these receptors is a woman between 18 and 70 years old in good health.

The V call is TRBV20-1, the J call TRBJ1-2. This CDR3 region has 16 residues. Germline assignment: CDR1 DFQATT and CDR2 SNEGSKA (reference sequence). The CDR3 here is CSAPIEGDFNNYGYTF.

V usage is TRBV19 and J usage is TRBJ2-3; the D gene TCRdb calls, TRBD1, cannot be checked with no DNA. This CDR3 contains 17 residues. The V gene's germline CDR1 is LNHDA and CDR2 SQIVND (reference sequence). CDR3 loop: CASSMGTGGSSTDTQYF.

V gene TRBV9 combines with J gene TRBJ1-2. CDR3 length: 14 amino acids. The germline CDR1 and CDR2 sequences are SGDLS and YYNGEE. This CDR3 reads CASSVGEASYGYTF. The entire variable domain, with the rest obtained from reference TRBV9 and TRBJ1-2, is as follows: DSGVTQTPKHLITATGQRVTLRCSPRSGDLSVYWYQQSLDQGLQFLIQYYNGEERAKGNILERFSAQQFPDLHSELNLSSLELGDSALYFCASSVGEASYGYTFGSGTRLTVV.

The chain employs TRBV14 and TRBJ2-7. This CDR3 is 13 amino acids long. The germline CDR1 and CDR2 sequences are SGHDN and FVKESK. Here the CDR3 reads CASSQETYYEQFF.

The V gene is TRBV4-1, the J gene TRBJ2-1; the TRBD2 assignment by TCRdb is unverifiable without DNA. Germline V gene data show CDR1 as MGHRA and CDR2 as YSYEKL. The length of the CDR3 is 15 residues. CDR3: CASSPTSDSGNEQFF.

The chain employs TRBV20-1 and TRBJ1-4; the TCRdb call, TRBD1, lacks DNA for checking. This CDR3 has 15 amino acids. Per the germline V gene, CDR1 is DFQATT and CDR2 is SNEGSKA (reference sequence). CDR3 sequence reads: CSARGDAGFNEKLFF.

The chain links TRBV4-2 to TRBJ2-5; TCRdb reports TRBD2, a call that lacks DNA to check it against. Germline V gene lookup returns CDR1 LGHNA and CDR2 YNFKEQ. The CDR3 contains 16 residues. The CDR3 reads CASSQDFSTSGETQYF.

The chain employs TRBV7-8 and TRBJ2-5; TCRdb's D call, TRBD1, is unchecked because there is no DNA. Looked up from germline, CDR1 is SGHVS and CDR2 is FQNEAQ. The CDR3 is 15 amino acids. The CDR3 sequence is CASSSGQGLQETQYF.

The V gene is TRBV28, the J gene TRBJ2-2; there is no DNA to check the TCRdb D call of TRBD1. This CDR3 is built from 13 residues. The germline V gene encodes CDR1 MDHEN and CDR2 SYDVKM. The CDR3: CASSFRVTGELFF.

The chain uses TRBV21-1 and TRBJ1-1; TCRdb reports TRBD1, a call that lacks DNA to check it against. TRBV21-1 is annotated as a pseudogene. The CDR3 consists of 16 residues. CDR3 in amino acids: CASSKGTGLIGTEAFF.

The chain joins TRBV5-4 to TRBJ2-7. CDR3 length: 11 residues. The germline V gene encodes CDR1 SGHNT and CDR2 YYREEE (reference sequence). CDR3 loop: CASSASYEQYF. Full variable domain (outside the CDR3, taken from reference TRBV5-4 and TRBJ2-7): ETGVTQSPTHLIKTRGQQVTLRCSSQSGHNTVSWYQQALGQGPQFIFQYYREEENGRGNFPPRFSGLQFPNYSSELNVNALELDDSALYLCASSASYEQYFGPGTRLTVT.

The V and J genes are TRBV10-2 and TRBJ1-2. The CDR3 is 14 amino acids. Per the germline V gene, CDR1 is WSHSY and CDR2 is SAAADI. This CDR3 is CASSESEAAYGYTF.

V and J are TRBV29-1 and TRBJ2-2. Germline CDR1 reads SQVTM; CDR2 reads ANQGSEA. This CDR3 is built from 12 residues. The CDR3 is CSVVRETGELFF.

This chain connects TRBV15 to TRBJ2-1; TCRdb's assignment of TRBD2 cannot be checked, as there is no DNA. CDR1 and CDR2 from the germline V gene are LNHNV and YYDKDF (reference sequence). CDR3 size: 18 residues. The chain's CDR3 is CATSRDSGLAGRGYEQFF.

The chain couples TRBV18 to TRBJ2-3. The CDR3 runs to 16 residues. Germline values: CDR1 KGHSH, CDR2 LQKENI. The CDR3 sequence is CASSPIAETYTDTQYF.

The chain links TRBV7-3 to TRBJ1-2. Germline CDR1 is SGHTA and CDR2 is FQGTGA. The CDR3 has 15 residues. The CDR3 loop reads CASYTSTGVDYGYTF.

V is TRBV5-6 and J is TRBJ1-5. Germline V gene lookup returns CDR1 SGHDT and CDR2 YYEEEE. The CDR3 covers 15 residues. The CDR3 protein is CASSWGGTSNQPQHF.

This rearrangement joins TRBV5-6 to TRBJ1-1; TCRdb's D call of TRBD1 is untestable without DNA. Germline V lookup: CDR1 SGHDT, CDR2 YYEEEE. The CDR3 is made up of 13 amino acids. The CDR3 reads CASSTGGTTEAFF.

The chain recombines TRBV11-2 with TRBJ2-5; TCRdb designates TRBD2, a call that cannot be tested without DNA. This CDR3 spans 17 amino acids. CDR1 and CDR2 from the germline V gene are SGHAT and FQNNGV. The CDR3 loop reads CASSVGASGILQETQYF.